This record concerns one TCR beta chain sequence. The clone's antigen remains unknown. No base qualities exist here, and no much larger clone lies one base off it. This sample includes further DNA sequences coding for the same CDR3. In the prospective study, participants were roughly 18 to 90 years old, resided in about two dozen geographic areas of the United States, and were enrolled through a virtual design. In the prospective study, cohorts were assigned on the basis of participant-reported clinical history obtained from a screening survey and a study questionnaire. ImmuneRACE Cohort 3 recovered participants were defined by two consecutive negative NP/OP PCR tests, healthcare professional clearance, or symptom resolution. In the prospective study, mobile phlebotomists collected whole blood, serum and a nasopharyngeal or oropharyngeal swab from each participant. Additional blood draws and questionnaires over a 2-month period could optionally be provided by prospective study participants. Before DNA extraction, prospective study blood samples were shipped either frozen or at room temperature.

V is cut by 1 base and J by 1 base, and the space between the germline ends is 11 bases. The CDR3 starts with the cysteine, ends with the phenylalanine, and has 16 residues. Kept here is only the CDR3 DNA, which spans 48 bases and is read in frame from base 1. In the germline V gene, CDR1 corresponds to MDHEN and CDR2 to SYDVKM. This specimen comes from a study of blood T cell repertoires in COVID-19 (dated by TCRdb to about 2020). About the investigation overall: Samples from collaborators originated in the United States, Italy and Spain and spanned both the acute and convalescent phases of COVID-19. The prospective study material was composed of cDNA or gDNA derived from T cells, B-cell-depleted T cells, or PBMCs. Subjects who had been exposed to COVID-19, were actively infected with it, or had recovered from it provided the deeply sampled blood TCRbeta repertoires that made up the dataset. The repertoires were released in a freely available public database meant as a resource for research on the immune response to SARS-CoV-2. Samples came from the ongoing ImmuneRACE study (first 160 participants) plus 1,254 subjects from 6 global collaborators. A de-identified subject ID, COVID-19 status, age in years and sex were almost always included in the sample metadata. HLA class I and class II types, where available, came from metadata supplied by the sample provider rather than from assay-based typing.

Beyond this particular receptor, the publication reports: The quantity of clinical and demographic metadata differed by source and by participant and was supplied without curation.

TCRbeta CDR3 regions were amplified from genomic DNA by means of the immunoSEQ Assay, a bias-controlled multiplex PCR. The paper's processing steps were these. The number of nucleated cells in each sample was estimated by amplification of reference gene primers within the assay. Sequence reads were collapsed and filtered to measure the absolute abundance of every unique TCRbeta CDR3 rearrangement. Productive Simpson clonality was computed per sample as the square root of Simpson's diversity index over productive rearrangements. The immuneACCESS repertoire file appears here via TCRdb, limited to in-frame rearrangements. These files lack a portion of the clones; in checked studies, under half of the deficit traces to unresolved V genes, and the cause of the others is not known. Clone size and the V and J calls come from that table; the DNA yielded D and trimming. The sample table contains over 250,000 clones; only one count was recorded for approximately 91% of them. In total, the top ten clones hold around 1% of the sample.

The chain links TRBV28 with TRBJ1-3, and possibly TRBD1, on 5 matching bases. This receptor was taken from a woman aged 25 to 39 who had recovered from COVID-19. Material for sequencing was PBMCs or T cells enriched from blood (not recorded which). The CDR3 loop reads CASSLSGGVSGNTIYF. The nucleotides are TGTGCCAGCAGTTTATCTGGGGGGGTTTCTGGAAACACCATATATTTT.